These 22 T cell receptor beta chains share one sample of origin, sequenced in a study of vaccination and CD4 T cells after COVID-19. Sequencing of the DNA from cultured CD4+ T cells was carried out with the Oncomine TCR Beta short-read assay. Each CDR3 protein is one row after TCRdb ran MiXCR on the PCR reads. The sample lists about 11,000 distinct CDR3 sequences; around 64% were seen once. These receptors' targets are unknown. Noted treatment: roughly ten-day PBMC culture with coronavirus spike peptide pools or control peptides (ViraFEST assay). The sequenced sample consisted of CD4+ T cells from blood, cultured in vitro. The origin of the receptors is a human donor who had recovered from COVID-19.

This clonotype appeared once. Written as DNA, the CDR3 is TGTGCCAGCAGTACGGGGGGCTCCTATAATTCACCCCTCCACTTT. This encodes CASSTGGSYNSPLHF. This chain joins TRBV6-1 and TRBJ1-6; TRBD1 is a possible D gene (5 bases). V shed 5 bases and J shed 0 bases, with 8 bases lying between them. CDR1 is MNHNS and CDR2 is SASEGT in the germline V gene. This CDR3 has 15 amino acids.

The V and J genes are TRBV6-1 and TRBJ1-1; no clear D. The germline gives CDR1 MNHNS, CDR2 SASEGT. This CDR3 has 14 amino acids. The ends were cut back, 7 bases at V and 2 bases at J, with 14 bases in the middle. The CDR3 nucleotides read TGTGCCAGCACCCGACCGGGCAGTAACACTGAAGCTTTCTTT. Its protein is CASTRPGSNTEAFF.

The chain is built from TRBV20-1 and TRBJ1-6; D remains unclear. V lost 0 bases, J lost 3 bases, and 3 bases lay in between. Germline V CDR1 and CDR2: DFQATT, SNEGSKA (reference sequence). This CDR3 contains 13 residues. The CDR3 bases are TGCAGTGCTAGAGAAGACTATAATTCACCCCTCCACTTT. Its translation: CSAREDYNSPLHF.

The CDR3 region has the DNA TGTGCCAGCAGTTCCCGATTGGGTTCACCCCTCCACTTT. It is translated as CASSSRLGSPLHF. The genes are TRBV27 and TRBJ1-6, with D unclear. From germline, CDR1 is MNHEY and CDR2 SMNVEV (reference sequence). The ends were cut back, 4 bases at V and 9 bases at J, with 10 bases in the middle. The CDR3 has 13 residues.

V gene TRBV20-1 combines with J gene TRBJ1-5, with D perhaps TRBD1 (5 bases). V was cut by 0 bases and J by 6 bases, with 12 bases left in between. Germline CDR1 and CDR2: DFQATT and SNEGSKA (reference sequence). This CDR3 has 14 residues. The chain's CDR3 is CSARERLGGQPQHF. As DNA, the CDR3 is TGCAGTGCTAGAGAACGGCTGGGGGGTCAGCCCCAGCATTTT.

The V call is TRBV24-1, the J call TRBJ2-5, with a weak D call TRBD2 (6 bases). CDR1 and CDR2 from the germline V gene are KGHDR and SFDVKD. This CDR3 is built from 15 residues. The ends were cut back, 2 bases at V and 5 bases at J, with 14 bases in the middle. The CDR3 nucleotides read TGTGCCACCAGTGATTCGTTCGGGGCGGGGGAGACCCAGTACTTC. As protein: CATSDSFGAGETQYF.

The chain links TRBV2 to TRBJ1-1; D ambiguous. Trimming left V 1 base short and J 0 bases short, with 9 bases between. Germline lookup yields CDR1 SNHLY and CDR2 FYNNEI. This CDR3 is 15 amino acids long. The DNA for the CDR3 is TGTGCCAGCAGTGAAGGTGGACGGCTGAACACTGAAGCTTTCTTT. This gives the protein CASSEGGRLNTEAFF. The complete variable domain, with remaining parts taken from reference TRBV2 and TRBJ1-1, reads EPEVTQTPSHQVTQMGQEVILRCVPISNHLYFYWYRQILGQKVEFLVSFYNNEISEKSEIFDDQFSVERPDGSNFTLKIRSTKLEDSAMYFCASSEGGRLNTEAFFGQGTRLTVV.

The chain joins TRBV24-1 to TRBJ1-1, with D maybe TRBD1 (6 bases). The CDR3 consists of 14 residues. Trimming removed 4 bases from V and 1 base from J, with 9 bases in between. In germline, CDR1 is KGHDR, CDR2 SFDVKD. CDR3 nucleotide sequence: TGTGCCACCAGTGAAGGGGGTTGGAACACTGAAGCTTTCTTT. It encodes CATSEGGWNTEAFF.

There are a few counts of this clonotype. The chain joins TRBV19 to TRBJ2-7; 9 nucleotides line up with TRBD1. This CDR3 has 15 amino acids. Germline trimming cut 4 bases from V and 2 bases from J; bases unmatched to any gene: 6. Germline V gives CDR1 LNHDA, CDR2 SQIVND (reference sequence). CDR3 protein: CASSTRTGEAYEQYF. CDR3 DNA sequence: TGTGCCAGTAGTACCCGGACAGGGGAGGCCTACGAGCAGTACTTC. Looking up the rest from reference TRBV19 and TRBJ2-7 gives the full variable domain: DGGITQSPKYLFRKEGQNVTLSCEQNLNHDAMYWYRQDPGQGLRLIYYSQIVNDFQKGDIAEGYSVSREKKESFPLTVTSAQKNPTAFYLCASSTRTGEAYEQYFGPGTRLTVT.

The chain uses TRBV7-9 and TRBJ2-3; TRBD1 aligns across 9 bases. V shed 2 bases, J shed 4 bases, and the junction held 1 base outside the gene matches. CDR3 size: 14 residues. Germline values: CDR1 SEHNR, CDR2 FQNEAQ (reference sequence). Here the CDR3 DNA reads TGTGCCAGCAGCTTAACAGGGGGCGCAGATACGCAGTATTTT. Translation: CASSLTGGADTQYF.

There are a few counts of this clonotype. The chain couples TRBV7-2 to TRBJ2-6, with D perhaps TRBD1 (6 bases). The CDR3 has 15 amino acids. V lost 4 bases, J lost 2 bases, and 9 bases lay in between. The germline V gene encodes CDR1 SGHTA and CDR2 FQGNSA. CDR3 bases: TGTGCCAGCAGCTCACAGGGACCTGGGGCCAACGTCCTGACTTTC. It codes for CASSSQGPGANVLTF.

The chain carries TRBV7-2 and TRBJ2-3, with D perhaps TRBD1 (6 bases). The CDR3 is 15 amino acids. Germline CDR1 is SGHTA and CDR2 is FQGNSA. V gave up 2 bases and J gave up 3 bases, with 12 bases separating them. The chain's CDR3 is CASSLIGGSTDTQYF. The DNA of the CDR3 is TGTGCCAGCAGCTTAATTGGGGGCTCGACAGATACGCAGTATTTT.

The V and J genes are TRBV7-3 and TRBJ2-5; D is perhaps TRBD1 (6 bases). Germline loops: CDR1 SGHTA, CDR2 FQGTGA. The CDR3 is 14 residues long. Trimming stripped 5 bases from V and 3 bases from J, with 13 bases between. CDR3 sequence: CASSPQGMEETQYF. The CDR3 bases are TGTGCCAGCAGCCCTCAGGGGATGGAAGAGACCCAGTACTTC.

This clonotype occurred a few times. V gene TRBV7-8 combines with J gene TRBJ2-1, with 9 bases that match TRBD2. The V segment lost 3 bases and the J segment 4 bases; nucleotides outside the gene matches: 13. Germline V gives CDR1 SGHVS, CDR2 FQNEAQ. This CDR3 comprises 18 residues. The CDR3 DNA reads as TGTGCCAGCAGCTTCCCCGTCGGCGGGGGGGCCGTTTACAATGAGCAGTTCTTC. As protein: CASSFPVGGGAVYNEQFF.

This chain uses TRBV27 with TRBJ2-1; 10 nucleotides align to TRBD2. Germline V gene data show CDR1 as MNHEY and CDR2 as SMNVEV (reference sequence). The CDR3 sequence is 15 residues long. Unmatched junction bases numbered 8, after V lost 5 bases and J lost 7 bases. Here the CDR3 DNA reads TGTGCCAGCAGTCTGTCTAGCGGGAGTAAGAATGAGCAGTTCTTC. This codes for CASSLSSGSKNEQFF.

The J gene is TRBJ1-3, the V gene TRBV20-1, with D tentatively TRBD1 (5 bases). The CDR3 contains 15 residues. Trimming cost V 5 bases and J 1 base, with 15 bases left between them. Germline V gene data show CDR1 as DFQATT and CDR2 as SNEGSKA (reference sequence). The CDR3 DNA reads TGCAGTGCTGGGGGAGGAGGTCTGTCTGGAAACACCATATATTTT. It codes for CSAGGGGLSGNTIYF.

This chain links TRBV30 with TRBJ1-5; D remains ambiguous. V dropped 0 bases and J dropped 7 bases, with 7 bases sitting between them. The CDR3 runs 12 residues. CDR1 is GTSNPN and CDR2 is SVGIG in the germline V gene (reference sequence). In DNA, the CDR3 is TGTGCCTGGAGTGTAGGAATCCAGCCCCAGCATTTT. Its translation: CAWSVGIQPQHF. The full variable domain, with the rest looked up from reference TRBV30 and TRBJ1-5, is SQTIHQWPATLVQPVGSPLSLECTVEGTSNPNLYWYRQAAGRGLQLLFYSVGIGQISSEVPQNLSASRPQDRQFILSSKKLLLSDSGFYLCAWSVGIQPQHFGDGTRLSIL.

The V and J genes are TRBV19 and TRBJ2-7, with D tentatively TRBD1 or TRBD2 (5 bases each). Germline values: CDR1 LNHDA, CDR2 SQIVND (reference sequence). The CDR3 has 16 amino acids. V lost 5 bases, J lost 6 bases, and 23 bases lay in between. CDR3 DNA sequence: TGTGCCAGTAGTCCTAGTGCCGGGACCATAGGCGGCGAGCAGTACTTC. Amino acids: CASSPSAGTIGGEQYF.

The chain couples TRBV7-9 to TRBJ2-4; D call uncertain. CDR3 length: 17 amino acids. Trimming removed 1 base from V and 3 bases from J, with 16 bases in between. Germline-derived CDR1 and CDR2 are SEHNR and FQNEAQ (reference sequence). The CDR3 here is CASSLGPRRVDKNIQYF. As DNA, the CDR3 is TGTGCCAGCAGCTTAGGGCCCCGCCGGGTAGACAAAAACATTCAGTACTTC.

The chain carries TRBV6-2 or TRBV6-3 and TRBJ2-7, with D perhaps matching TRBD1 (5 bases). Trimming took 10 bases from V and 4 from J, leaving 17 bases between them. Germline V lookup: CDR1 MNHEY, CDR2 SVGEGT. The CDR3 length is 13 residues. CDR3 region: CAIAPRGAYEQYF. For the CDR3, the DNA is TGTGCCATCGCGCCTAGGGGCGCTTACGAGCAGTACTTC.

The gene calls are TRBV11-2 and TRBJ1-1; 10 bases are shared with TRBD1. The CDR3 has 14 amino acids. Unmatched junction bases numbered 8, after V lost 8 bases and J lost 5 bases. Germline CDR1 and CDR2: SGHAT and FQNNGV. CDR3 protein: CASATLGQGTEAFF. The CDR3, as DNA: TGTGCCAGCGCGACATTGGGACAGGGGACTGAAGCTTTCTTT.

The chain links TRBV5-8 to TRBJ1-6; maybe TRBD1 (5 bases). Germline-derived CDR1 and CDR2 are SGHTS and YDEGEE. The germline V and J ends were trimmed by 0 bases and 7 bases, with 14 bases remaining between them. This CDR3 is built from 16 residues. CDR3 sequence: CASSLVRGVRNSPLHF. The CDR3 DNA reads TGTGCCAGCAGCTTGGTTAGAGGGGTCAGGAATTCACCCCTCCACTTT.